Listed here are 9 T cell receptor beta chains from one sample, sequenced in a study of CD8+CD57+ T cells in acquired aplastic anemia. Genomic DNA provided the template from which TCR beta VDJ and CDR3 profiles were obtained. TCRdb re-called the reads through MiXCR, storing one row per CDR3 protein. The sample holds 450,000 to 600,000 distinct CDR3 sequences; around a third are singletons and the top ten take around 0.82%. Selection for sequencing was limited to patients who had shown CD8+CD57+ cell expansion by flow cytometry. Sequencing was done on a sample of sorted CD4+, CD8+, or CD8+CD57+ T cells (not recorded which) from PBMCs. These receptors were taken from a human donor with aplastic anemia.

There are many counts of this clonotype. V gene TRBV7-9 combines with J gene TRBJ2-5; D not resolved. Germline lookup yields CDR1 SEHNR and CDR2 FQNEAQ (reference sequence). The CDR3 covers 12 residues. Trimming took off 5 bases at V and 5 bases at J, with 9 bases between the two ends. The CDR3 is CASSRPEETQYF. CDR3 DNA sequence: TGTGCCAGCAGCCGACCGGAGGAGACCCAGTACTTC.

The chain recombines TRBV24-1 with TRBJ2-2, with D hard to call. This CDR3 has 12 residues. From germline, CDR1 is KGHDR and CDR2 SFDVKD. V lost 5 bases, J lost 7 bases, and 7 bases lay in between. Written as DNA, the CDR3 is TGTGCCACCAGTGGTTCGGGCGGGGAGCTGTTTTTT. Its translation: CATSGSGGELFF.

This clonotype was found many times. The J gene is TRBJ2-7, the V gene TRBV13; 8 positions match TRBD1. The length of the CDR3 is 14 residues. The germline V gene encodes CDR1 PRHDT and CDR2 FYEKMQ (reference sequence). V gave up 6 bases and J gave up 2 bases; unmatched junction bases: 6. The CDR3: CASRRTGRTYEQYF. The CDR3, as DNA: TGTGCCAGCAGACGGACAGGGAGAACCTACGAGCAGTACTTC. Supplemented by reference TRBV13 and TRBJ2-7, the full variable domain reads AAGVIQSPRHLIKEKRETATLKCYPIPRHDTVYWYQQGPGQDPQFLISFYEKMQSDKGSIPDRFSAQQFSDYHSELNMSSLELGDSALYFCASRRTGRTYEQYFGPGTRLTVT.

This clonotype was counted only a few times. The rearrangement uses TRBV3-1 and TRBJ1-1; no clear D gene. The CDR3 spans 14 residues. The V gene's germline CDR1 is LGHDT and CDR2 YNNKEL (reference sequence). V dropped 7 bases and J dropped 3 bases, with 15 bases sitting between them. CDR3 in amino acids: CASKSGPRDTEAFF. Written as DNA, the CDR3 is TGTGCCAGCAAATCCGGACCCCGGGACACTGAAGCTTTCTTT. Based on the CDR3 plus reference TRBV3-1 and TRBJ1-1, the full variable domain is DTAVSQTPKYLVTQMGNDKSIKCEQNLGHDTMYWYKQDSKKFLKIMFSYNNKELIINETVPNRFSPKSPDKAHLNLHINSLELGDSAVYFCASKSGPRDTEAFFGQGTRLTVV.

This clonotype appeared a few times. The V and J genes are TRBV7-8 and TRBJ2-1; D is undetermined. The CDR3 has 16 residues. V was shortened by 2 bases and J by 8 bases, with 19 bases between the two germline ends. The germline V gene encodes CDR1 SGHVS and CDR2 FQNEAQ. Written as DNA, the CDR3 is TGTGCCAGCAGCTTACTATTTGCCCCGCCGCGTCATGAGCAGTTCTTC. Its protein is CASSLLFAPPRHEQFF.

The chain has TRBV6-1 and TRBJ2-2; D gene uncertain. Trimming took off 7 bases at V and 3 bases at J, with 15 bases between the two ends. This CDR3 comprises 15 residues. Germline V lookup: CDR1 MNHNS, CDR2 SASEGT. The CDR3 coding sequence is TGTGCCAGCACCTCTCGGGCTACCTACACCGGGGAGCTGTTTTTT. Translating gives CASTSRATYTGELFF.

Only a few counts were recorded for this clonotype. The V gene is TRBV7-2, the J gene TRBJ2-1; TRBD2 might be the D (6 bases). Germline V gene data show CDR1 as SGHTA and CDR2 as FQGNSA. The CDR3 contains 15 residues. Trimming removed 0 bases at V and 3 bases at J, with 9 bases between. CDR3 sequence: CASSLATTSYNEQFF. CDR3 sequence (DNA): TGTGCCAGCAGCTTAGCTACGACTAGCTACAATGAGCAGTTCTTC.

This clonotype has just a few counts. V and J are TRBV9 and TRBJ1-2, with no clear D. The V gene's germline CDR1 is SGDLS and CDR2 YYNGEE. Trimming pared 5 bases from V and 2 bases from J, leaving 13 bases between. The CDR3 length is 14 residues. Here the CDR3 reads CASSYPGPNYGYTF. Written as DNA, the CDR3 is TGTGCCAGCAGTTACCCGGGCCCCAACTATGGCTACACCTTC.

The chain has TRBV6-6 and TRBJ2-5, with 9 positions matching TRBD1. Germline assignment: CDR1 MNHNY and CDR2 SVGAGI (reference sequence). The CDR3 spans 15 residues. The trim removed 0 bases at V and 4 bases at J, leaving 3 bases unmatched. The CDR3 sequence is CASSYSDRGAETQYF. CDR3 coding DNA: TGTGCCAGCAGTTACTCCGACAGGGGGGCAGAGACCCAGTACTTC.